The rows below give T cell receptor beta chains drawn from one sample of a study of T-cell reconstitution after alpha-beta-depleted transplantation in children. MiXCR, run by TCRdb on the PCR reads, gives a single entry per CDR3 protein. The sample shows about 72,000 distinct CDR3 sequences, approximately 7.3% of them seen only once. The source was PBMCs from the stem cell graft donor, collected from the stem cell graft. The source of these receptors is a human donor who donated a stem cell graft to a child with acute lymphoblastic leukemia. Both conserved end residues are part of each CDR3. A D gene is named only where the DNA matches it firmly. For some rows the clone size is stated as once, few or many, or as a class when expanded; others skip it.

>TRBD2|TRBV7-3|TRBJ2-2|few
CASSRGTSGMTRNTGELFF
TGTGCCAGCAGCCGTGGGACTAGCGGGATGACAAGGAACACCGGGGAGCTGTTTTTT
>NA|TRBV12-3/TRBV12-4|TRBJ2-7|many
CASSHGFGEQYF
TGTGCCAGCAGCCACGGCTTTGGCGAGCAGTACTTC
>NA|TRBV5-5|TRBJ2-1|many
CASSLLLSSYNEQFF
TGTGCCAGCAGCTTGTTGCTTAGCTCCTACAATGAGCAGTTCTTC
>NA|TRBV10-2|TRBJ2-1|many
CASRPATGDSYNEQFF
TGCGCCAGCCGCCCGGCGACAGGCGATTCCTACAATGAGCAGTTCTTC
>NA|TRBV27|TRBJ1-1|NA
CASSFHSRGGTEAFF
TGTGCCAGCAGTTTTCACAGCCGAGGAGGCACTGAAGCTTTCTTT
>TRBD1|TRBV20-1|TRBJ1-2|many
CSARETGGSVGYTF
TGCAGTGCTAGGGAGACAGGGGGCTCGGTTGGCTACACCTTC
>NA|TRBV6-1|TRBJ2-1|many
CASVFLNEQFF
TGTGCCAGCGTCTTCCTCAATGAGCAGTTCTTC
>TRBD2|TRBV4-2|TRBJ2-2|many
CASSQAGGGVTGELFF
TGTGCCAGCAGCCAAGCCGGGGGAGGGGTGACCGGGGAGCTGTTTTTT
>NA|TRBV6-6|TRBJ1-1|NA
CASVYGRGMNTEAFF
TGTGCCAGCGTCTACGGGCGGGGGATGAACACTGAAGCTTTCTTT
>NA|TRBV4-3|TRBJ1-1|many
CASSQDSGGFATEAFF
TGCGCCAGCAGCCAAGATTCAGGCGGGTTCGCCACTGAAGCTTTCTTT
>TRBD2|TRBV19|TRBJ2-1|many
CASSVLLAGPLNEQFF
TGTGCCAGTAGCGTACTTTTAGCGGGGCCCTTAAATGAGCAGTTCTTC
>TRBD2|TRBV4-3|TRBJ2-2|many
CASSLLLAGGPVGELFF
TGCGCCAGCAGCTTGTTACTAGCGGGGGGGCCGGTCGGGGAGCTGTTTTTT
>NA|TRBV12-3/TRBV12-4|TRBJ2-3|many
CASSPGGGRLKDTQYF
TGTGCCAGCAGCCCTGGGGGCGGGAGATTAAAAGATACGCAGTATTTT
>NA|TRBV25-1|TRBJ2-5|many
CASGGTVGETQYF
TGTGCCAGCGGGGGGACAGTAGGGGAGACCCAGTACTTC
>TRBD1|TRBV11-1|TRBJ2-7|many
CAISLAGTVTYEQYF
TGTGCCATCAGCTTAGCCGGGACAGTAACCTACGAGCAGTACTTC
>TRBD1|TRBV4-2|TRBJ1-1|many
CASSPRTGAENTEAFF
TGTGCCAGCAGCCCTAGGACAGGGGCCGAGAACACTGAAGCTTTCTTT
>NA|TRBV7-2|TRBJ1-1|many
CASSLEAQNTEAFF
TGTGCCAGCAGCTTAGAGGCCCAAAACACTGAAGCTTTCTTT
>NA|TRBV27|TRBJ2-7|NA
CASTTLGGAGEQYF
TGTGCCAGCACTACCTTGGGGGGGGCAGGCGAGCAGTACTTC
>NA|TRBV12-3/TRBV12-4|TRBJ1-1|many
CASNPMGRTEAFF
TGTGCCAGCAACCCCATGGGGCGCACTGAAGCTTTCTTT
>NA|TRBV12-3/TRBV12-4|TRBJ2-3|many
CAGEQVTDTQYF
TGTGCCGGAGAACAGGTCACAGATACGCAGTATTTT
>NA|TRBV6-1|TRBJ1-5|many
CASSEVLGHGQPQHF
TGTGCCAGCAGTGAGGTACTGGGTCACGGGCAGCCCCAGCATTTT
>NA|TRBV10-3|TRBJ2-7|many
CAISERTAGAYEQYF
TGTGCCATCAGTGAAAGGACCGCAGGGGCCTACGAGCAGTACTTC
>TRBD2|TRBV3-1|TRBJ2-4|many
CASSQGGTSPESDIQYF
TGTGCCAGCAGCCAAGGCGGGACTAGCCCGGAGTCGGACATTCAGTACTTC
>TRBD1|TRBV4-1|TRBJ2-7|many
CASSQVGTGSNEQYF
TGCGCCAGCAGCCAAGTTGGGACAGGGAGCAACGAGCAGTACTTC
>TRBD1|TRBV7-3|TRBJ2-5|NA
CASSLIVQGAETQYF
TGTGCCAGCAGCTTAATAGTACAGGGGGCCGAGACCCAGTACTTC
>NA|TRBV20-1|TRBJ1-2|many
CSASRGVGYTF
TGCAGTGCTAGTCGTGGTGTTGGCTACACCTTC
>NA|TRBV6-5|TRBJ2-7|many
CASSADGNYEQYF
TGTGCCAGCAGCGCCGACGGGAACTACGAGCAGTACTTC
>NA|TRBV20-1|TRBJ2-5|many
CSATGRAPQETQYF
TGCAGTGCCACGGGACGAGCTCCCCAAGAGACCCAGTACTTC
>NA|TRBV7-2|TRBJ2-3|many
CASSRGLTAFNTQYF
TGTGCCAGCAGCCGCGGACTGACGGCCTTCAATACGCAGTATTTT
>TRBD2|TRBV5-8|TRBJ2-1|many
CASSRLAGKPSYNEQFF
TGTGCCAGCAGCCGACTAGCGGGTAAGCCCTCCTACAATGAGCAGTTCTTC
>TRBD2|TRBV27|TRBJ2-4|many
CASSLSGTSGLAKNIQYF
TGTGCCAGCAGTTTATCCGGGACTAGCGGACTAGCCAAAAACATTCAGTACTTC
>NA|TRBV6-5|TRBJ2-2|NA
CASRTNTGELFF
TGTGCCAGCCGTACGAACACCGGGGAGCTGTTTTTT
>NA|TRBV20-1|TRBJ2-2|many
CSARGRGTSVPGELFF
TGCAGTGCTAGAGGCCGGGGGACGAGCGTCCCCGGGGAGCTGTTTTTT
>TRBD2|TRBV7-6|TRBJ2-3|many
CASSFSGGDTDTQYF
TGTGCCAGCAGCTTTAGCGGGGGTGACACAGATACGCAGTATTTT
>NA|TRBV5-1|TRBJ2-5|many
CASSTGTLQETQYF
TGCGCCAGCAGCACCGGGACTCTTCAAGAGACCCAGTACTTC
>NA|TRBV5-4|TRBJ2-3|NA
CASSLGQITDTQYF
TGTGCCAGCAGCTTGGGACAGATCACAGATACGCAGTATTTT
>NA|TRBV6-5|TRBJ2-4|many
CASSWDFRAKNIQYF
TGTGCCAGCTCCTGGGATTTTCGGGCCAAAAACATTCAGTACTTC
>NA|TRBV20-1|TRBJ2-3|many
CSARDRTQTDTQYF
TGCAGTGCTAGAGATAGAACCCAGACAGATACGCAGTATTTT
>TRBD1|TRBV6-1|TRBJ2-6|many
CSSSVRTGRSGANVLTF
TGTTCCAGCAGTGTGAGGACAGGGCGCTCTGGGGCCAACGTCCTGACTTTC
>NA|TRBV28|TRBJ2-6|many
CASTQATISGANVLTF
TGTGCCAGCACCCAAGCTACTATCTCTGGGGCCAACGTCCTGACTTTC
>NA|TRBV5-1|TRBJ1-1|many
CASSIRASNTEAFF
TGCGCCAGCAGTATCAGGGCCTCGAACACTGAAGCTTTCTTT
>TRBD2|TRBV3-1|TRBJ2-2|many
CASSQVRLAGAGELFF
TGTGCCAGCAGCCAAGTACGACTAGCGGGGGCCGGGGAGCTGTTTTTT
>TRBD1|TRBV6-2/TRBV6-3|TRBJ1-1|few
CASNRDRVLRMNTEAFF
TGTGCCAGCAACAGAGACAGGGTCCTTAGAATGAACACTGAAGCTTTCTTT
>TRBD1|TRBV7-8|TRBJ1-1|many
CASSLNPGQTMNTEAFF
TGTGCCAGCAGCCTCAACCCGGGACAGACAATGAACACTGAAGCTTTCTTT
>NA|TRBV27|TRBJ2-2|many
CASSFGPITGELFF
TGTGCCAGCAGTTTCGGCCCCATCACCGGGGAGCTGTTTTTT
>NA|TRBV20-1|TRBJ2-7|many
CSAFKGEHF
TGCAGTGCTTTTAAAGGCGAGCACTTC
>NA|TRBV5-6|TRBJ2-1|many
CASSPRDRSSYNEQFF
TGTGCCAGCAGCCCCCGGGACCGAAGCTCCTACAATGAGCAGTTCTTC
>NA|TRBV29-1|TRBJ2-5|many
CSVDGGGKGTQYF
TGCAGCGTTGATGGGGGAGGCAAGGGGACCCAGTACTTC
>NA|TRBV5-1|TRBJ2-1|many
CASSLVASGTEQFF
TGCGCCAGCAGCTTGGTTGCCAGTGGCACTGAGCAGTTCTTC
>NA|TRBV5-1|TRBJ1-2|many
CASSIGLDYTF
TGCGCCAGCAGTATAGGTTTGGACTACACCTTC
>NA|TRBV7-9|TRBJ2-3|many
CASSSPGEDTQYF
TGTGCCAGCAGCTCCCCAGGAGAAGATACGCAGTATTTT
>NA|TRBV7-2|TRBJ2-2|many
CASSLDGELFF
TGTGCCAGCAGCTTAGACGGGGAGCTGTTTTTT
>TRBD1|TRBV6-1|TRBJ2-6|many
CASSEPRGSGANVLTF
TGTGCCAGCAGTGAACCCAGGGGGTCCGGGGCCAACGTCCTGACTTTC
>NA|TRBV12-3/TRBV12-4|TRBJ2-7|many
CASSWGPMGSYEQYF
TGTGCCAGCAGTTGGGGCCCTATGGGCTCCTACGAGCAGTACTTC
>NA|TRBV7-9|TRBJ1-4|NA
CASSHGQRGEKLFF
TGTGCCAGCAGCCACGGACAGCGGGGTGAAAAACTGTTTTTT
>TRBD2|TRBV7-9|TRBJ2-2|NA
CASSPGLAANTGELFF
TGTGCCAGCAGCCCGGGACTAGCGGCGAACACCGGGGAGCTGTTTTTT